Below, 9 T cell receptor beta chains from the same sample are listed, as sequenced in a study of blood T cell repertoires in COVID-19. Assay: immunoSEQ multiplex PCR; the TCRdb copy retains only in-frame clones and omits some. The sample lists roughly 250,000 clones, 88% occurring once. The sample consisted of PBMCs or T cells enriched from blood (not recorded which). The source is a woman aged 45-65 years who had recovered from COVID-19.

V gene TRBV6-2 or TRBV6-3 combines with J gene TRBJ2-3; 9 positions match TRBD2. Germline CDR1 and CDR2: MNHEY and SVGEGT. The CDR3 sequence is 18 residues long. V lost 4 bases and J lost 6; bases outside the gene matches: 17. This CDR3 reads CASSFPRGAGGKADTQYF. Here the CDR3 DNA reads TGTGCCAGCAGTTTCCCCAGGGGAGCGGGAGGAAAAGCTGATACGCAGTATTTT.

This chain links TRBV2 with TRBJ2-1, with 8 bases identical to TRBD2. The CDR3 length is 15 residues. Germline CDR1 reads SNHLY; CDR2 reads FYNNEI. Trimming at V came to 4 bases and at J to 1 base, leaving 3 bases not matched to a gene. The CDR3 region has the DNA TGTGCCAGCAGTGCCACTAGCGGATCCTACAATGAGCAGTTCTTC. It encodes CASSATSGSYNEQFF. Full variable domain (remainder filled in from reference TRBV2 and TRBJ2-1): EPEVTQTPSHQVTQMGQEVILRCVPISNHLYFYWYRQILGQKVEFLVSFYNNEISEKSEIFDDQFSVERPDGSNFTLKIRSTKLEDSAMYFCASSATSGSYNEQFFGPGTRLTVL.

This chain joins TRBV5-1 and TRBJ1-1; D remains unclear. The CDR3 is 15 residues long. Germline-derived CDR1 and CDR2 are SGHRS and YFSETQ. The germline V and J ends were trimmed by 1 base and 1 base, with 11 bases remaining between them. CDR3 amino acids: CASSLREDPNTEAFF. The CDR3 DNA sequence: TGCGCCAGCAGCTTGCGGGAAGACCCGAACACTGAAGCTTTCTTT.

V and J are TRBV6-5 and TRBJ1-2, with TRBD1 as a possible D gene (5 bases). V was clipped by 5 bases and J by 2 bases, with 12 bases between them. From germline, CDR1 is MNHEY and CDR2 SVGAGI. This CDR3 contains 14 residues. In DNA form, the CDR3 reads TGTGCCAGCAGTCTCCAGGGCAAGAACTATGGCTACACCTTC. Residues: CASSLQGKNYGYTF.

The chain combines TRBV28 with TRBJ1-1, with 7 bases lining up with TRBD1. V was pared by 6 bases and J by 1 base, with 2 bases of the junction left unmatched. Germline-derived CDR1 and CDR2 are MDHEN and SYDVKM. The CDR3 covers 13 residues. CDR3 bases: TGTGCCAGCAGCCGGACAGGGAACACTGAAGCTTTCTTT. Translation gives CASSRTGNTEAFF.

The V call is TRBV10-1, the J call TRBJ1-1; D gene unclear. From germline, CDR1 is WNHNN and CDR2 SYGVQD (reference sequence). CDR3 length: 14 amino acids. Trimming pared 3 bases from V and 6 bases from J, leaving 14 bases between. The CDR3 here is CASSDKRSSAEAFF. CDR3 DNA sequence: TGCGCCAGCAGTGATAAGCGGTCGAGCGCTGAAGCTTTCTTT.

The V and J genes are TRBV19 and TRBJ1-1; D uncertain. Germline CDR1 LNHDA, CDR2 SQIVND (reference sequence). The CDR3 spans 13 residues. Trimming cost V 6 bases and J 0 bases, with 8 bases left between them. CDR3 residues: CASSSKMNTEAFF. CDR3 in DNA: TGTGCCAGTAGCAGTAAGATGAACACTGAAGCTTTCTTT. The full variable domain, with the rest looked up from reference TRBV19 and TRBJ1-1, is DGGITQSPKYLFRKEGQNVTLSCEQNLNHDAMYWYRQDPGQGLRLIYYSQIVNDFQKGDIAEGYSVSREKKESFPLTVTSAQKNPTAFYLCASSSKMNTEAFFGQGTRLTVV.

This chain uses TRBV24-1 with TRBJ2-3; 9 positions agree with TRBD2. Unmatched junction bases numbered 10, after V lost 4 bases and J lost 3 bases. CDR1 KGHDR and CDR2 SFDVKD come from the germline V gene. The CDR3 spans 17 residues. CDR3 protein: CATSDPGAGGLTDTQYF. The CDR3 region has the DNA TGTGCCACCAGTGACCCTGGAGCGGGAGGACTAACAGATACGCAGTATTTT.

This sequence joins TRBV7-8 and TRBJ1-5, with unresolved D. The germline V and J ends were trimmed by 4 bases and 2 bases, with 6 bases remaining between them. The germline gives CDR1 SGHVS, CDR2 FQNEAQ. This CDR3 spans 13 amino acids. The CDR3 sequence: CASSSVGNQPQHF. As DNA, the CDR3 is TGTGCCAGCAGCTCCGTTGGCAATCAGCCCCAGCATTTT. Complete variable domain (other parts from reference TRBV7-8 and TRBJ1-5): GAGVSQSPRYKVAKRGQDVALRCDPISGHVSLFWYQQALGQGPEFLTYFQNEAQLDKSGLPSDRFFAERPEGSVSTLKIQRTQQEDSAVYLCASSSVGNQPQHFGDGTRLSIL.